The entry below describes one TCR beta chain. The length of the CDR3 is 16 residues. The ends were cut back, 2 bases at V and 6 bases at J, with 21 bases in the middle. The germline V gene has CDR1 SGHKS and CDR2 YYEKEE (reference sequence). Spiking of synthetic TCR analog templates was performed in each PCR. Sequencing was performed with immunoSEQ multiplex PCR; in TCRdb, only in-frame clones are kept and a portion is missing. The sample holds more than 30,000 clones, 70% to 85% seen once. This entry is derived from a study of PD-L1 blockade in urothelial cancer. On the study more broadly: Patients, treated from about 2014 onward, received atezolizumab 1,200 mg intravenously every 3 weeks.

This clonotype was obtained from a man aged 55 to 69 with urothelial cancer. The chain uses TRBV5-5 and TRBJ2-7; D gene unclear. The material sequenced was PBMCs, taken around atezolizumab (anti-PD-L1) treatment. The CDR3 protein is CASSFSSPRSGREQYF. The DNA of the CDR3 is TGTGCCAGCAGCTTTTCCTCCCCAAGATCTGGGCGCGAGCAGTACTTC.